The subject of this entry is one TCR beta chain. Its antigen is still unknown. 5'RACE template switching with UMIs produced the TCR beta cDNA. TCRdb reprocessed the 5' RACE reads and stores each CDR3 protein as one record, lacking DNA. The sample table sets out 550,000 or so distinct CDR3 sequences. The data originate from a study of T cells expressing NK-cell markers. Study as a whole: Sorted CD3+CD56+NKG2C+, CD3+CD56+NKG2C- and CD3+CD56-NKG2C+ T-cell subsets were beta-chain profiled.

Regarding the study as a whole: HCMV specificity of expanded NKG2C+ T cell clones remained unclear. The study found these clonotypes also leading the CD3+CD56-NKG2C+ fraction in a few donors.

CDR1 and CDR2 (germline): SEHNR, FQNEAQ (reference sequence). The CDR3 sequence is 15 residues long. This chain connects TRBV7-9 to TRBJ1-6; TCRdb calls TRBD1, which cannot be checked without DNA. This sequence was found in a man between 18 and 35 years old in good health. The sequencing input was blood T cells: a sorted CD56 or NKG2C T cell subset, CD4+ or CD8+ T cells, or bulk PBMC T cells (not recorded which). CDR3 sequence: CASSFTGTGATSLHF.